This T cell receptor beta chain was recovered during a study of shared clonotypes between healthy human individuals. Study as a whole: The donor group consisted of two women and a few men, aged 18 to 49.

The V gene end was trimmed by 6 bases and the J gene end by 12 bases; junction bases not matched to a gene: 12. The CDR3 runs to 14 residues. The germline V gene has CDR1 MDHEN and CDR2 SYDVKM. This clone was seen only once. Its antigen remains unidentified. Study outcomes and limitations: In general, naive subsets displayed greater estimated richness than memory subsets did. Even with large depth, rarefaction showed that sorted-subset sequencing was incomplete.

The authors distributed each subset's genomic DNA evenly over several immunoSEQ plates. Using immunoSEQ multiplex PCR, the repertoire was profiled, and TCRdb retains in-frame clones only, with some absent. Of 2,500,000 or so clones in the sample, under 95% were seen once. This receptor was identified in a man aged 18-30 years in good health. Some clones in this sample may be carry-over from other donors' samples. The sequencing input was naive CD4+ T cells from PBMCs. Indicated subset: CD45RA+ positively selected. This rearrangement joins TRBV28 to TRBJ1-4; TRBD1 aligns across 8 bases. The CDR3 DNA follows: TGTGCCAGCAGCTATCCGGTGACAGGGGCTGAACTGTTTTTT. It is translated as CASSYPVTGAELFF.